This T cell receptor (beta chain) emerged from a study of blood T cell repertoires in COVID-19. Study overall: From the United States, Italy and Spain came samples of acute and convalescent COVID-19. T cells, B-cell-depleted T cells, or PBMCs supplied cDNA or gDNA.

Trimming shortened V by 6 bases and J by 3 bases, and 15 bases separated the two germline ends. Looked up from germline, CDR1 is SGHTA and CDR2 is FQGNSA. The CDR3 runs 14 residues. In the original workflow: Reference gene primer amplification yielded estimated nucleated cell counts. Profiling relied on immunoSEQ multiplex PCR, and the TCRdb table lists in-frame clones only, not all of them. The V and J calls and clone size were taken over from that table, and D and trimming were inferred from the DNA. The table lists approximately 50,000 clones, about 80% of them singletons. This clonotype originated in a man between 65 and 85 years old with active COVID-19. V gene TRBV7-2 combines with J gene TRBJ2-7; D not certain. The source material was peripheral blood. Here the CDR3 reads CASRFGPLIYEQYF. CDR3 DNA sequence: TGTGCCAGCAGATTTGGGCCTCTTATCTACGAGCAGTACTTC. The full variable domain, its missing parts supplied by reference TRBV7-2 and TRBJ2-7, is GAGVSQSPSNKVTEKGKDVELRCDPISGHTALYWYRQSLGQGLEFLIYFQGNSAPDKSGLPSDRFSAERTGGSVSTLTIQRTQQEDSAVYLCASRFGPLIYEQYFGPGTRLTVT.